Presented here are 5 T cell receptor beta chains from one specimen sequenced in a study of T cell clones after liver transplantation. TCRdb's table, derived via immunoSEQ multiplex PCR, lists solely in-frame clones and lacks some. The sample carries about 75,000 clones, around 84% recorded once. Sequenced here: CD4+ T cells from blood, sampled less than 50 months after liver transplant. All receptors derive from a human patient who received a liver transplant. A share of the T cells may be of graft donor origin.

This chain connects TRBV7-3 to TRBJ2-3, with D possibly being TRBD2 (5 bases). The CDR3 spans 16 residues. Trimming shortened V by 5 bases and J by 2 bases, and 17 bases separated the two germline ends. From germline, CDR1 is SGHTA and CDR2 FQGTGA. The CDR3 region has the DNA TGTGCCAGCAGCCCAGTGGGCGGGCAAACCACAGATACGCAGTATTTT. Its translation is CASSPVGGQTTDTQYF. Together with reference TRBV7-3 and TRBJ2-3, the CDR3 gives the full variable domain: GAGVSQTPSNKVTEKGKYVELRCDPISGHTALYWYRQSLGQGPEFLIYFQGTGAADDSGLPNDRFFAVRPEGSVSTLKIQRTERGDSAVYLCASSPVGGQTTDTQYFGPGTRLTVL.

V is TRBV2 and J is TRBJ1-5, with unresolved D. This CDR3 region has 12 residues. The germline CDR1 and CDR2 sequences are SNHLY and FYNNEI. Trimming shortened V by 2 bases and J by 7 bases, and 6 bases separated the two germline ends. CDR3 nucleotides: TGTGCCAGCAGTGAACAATGGCAGCCCCAGCATTTT. Translation gives CASSEQWQPQHF.

This chain uses TRBV7-2 with TRBJ2-5; D might be TRBD2 (6 bases). With 5 bases removed from V and 10 bases from J, the gap between germline ends came to 26 bases. From germline, CDR1 is SGHTA and CDR2 FQGNSA. The CDR3 extends over 16 amino acids. DNA of the CDR3: TGTGCCAGCAGCATGCAGCCGGGGGACTTGGTTCGAGGCCAGTACTTC. It is translated as CASSMQPGDLVRGQYF.

This chain uses TRBV7-3 with TRBJ1-5; D unresolved. The germline CDR1 and CDR2 sequences are SGHTA and FQGTGA. CDR3 length equals 15 residues. V dropped 2 bases and J dropped 3 bases, with 11 bases sitting between them. CDR3 coding DNA: TGTGCCAGCAGCTTAGGTCAGATAGCCAATCAGCCCCAGCATTTT. This encodes CASSLGQIANQPQHF.

The V and J genes are TRBV30 and TRBJ2-1; unclear D gene. The CDR3 has 13 amino acids. Trimming took off 4 bases at V and 4 bases at J, with 11 bases between the two ends. In germline, CDR1 is GTSNPN, CDR2 SVGIG (reference sequence). The CDR3 loop reads CAWMGAVYNEQFF. CDR3 bases: TGTGCCTGGATGGGCGCGGTGTACAATGAGCAGTTCTTC.